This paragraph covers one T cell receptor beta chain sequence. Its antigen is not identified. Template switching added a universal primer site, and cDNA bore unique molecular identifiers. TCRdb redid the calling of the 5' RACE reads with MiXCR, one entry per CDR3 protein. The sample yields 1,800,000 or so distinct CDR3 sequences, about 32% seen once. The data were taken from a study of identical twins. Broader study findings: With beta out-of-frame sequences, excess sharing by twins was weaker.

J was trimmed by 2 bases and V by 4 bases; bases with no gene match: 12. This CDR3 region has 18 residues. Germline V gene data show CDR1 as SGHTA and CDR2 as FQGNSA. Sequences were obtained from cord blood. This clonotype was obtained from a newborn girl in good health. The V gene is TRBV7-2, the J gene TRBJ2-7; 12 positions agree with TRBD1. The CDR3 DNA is TGTGCCAGCAGCTCACCGGGACAGGGGGCGAAGTTCCCCTACGAGCAGTACTTC. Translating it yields CASSSPGQGAKFPYEQYF.